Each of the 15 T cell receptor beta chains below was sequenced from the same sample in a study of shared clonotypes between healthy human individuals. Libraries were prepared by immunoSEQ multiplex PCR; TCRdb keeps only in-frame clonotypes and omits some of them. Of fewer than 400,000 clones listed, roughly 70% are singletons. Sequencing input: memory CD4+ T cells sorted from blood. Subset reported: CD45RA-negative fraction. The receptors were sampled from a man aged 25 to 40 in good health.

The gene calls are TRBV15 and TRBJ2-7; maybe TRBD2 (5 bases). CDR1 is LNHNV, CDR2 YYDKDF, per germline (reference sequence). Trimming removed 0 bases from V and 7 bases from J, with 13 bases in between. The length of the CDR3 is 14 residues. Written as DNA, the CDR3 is TGTGCCACCAGCAGAGATCGGGGTCCGTGGGAGCAGTACTTC. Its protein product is CATSRDRGPWEQYF.

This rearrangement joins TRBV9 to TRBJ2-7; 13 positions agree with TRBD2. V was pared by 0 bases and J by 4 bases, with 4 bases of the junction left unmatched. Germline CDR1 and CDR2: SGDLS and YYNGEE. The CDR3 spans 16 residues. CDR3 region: CASSVAGTSGAYEQYF. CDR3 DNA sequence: TGTGCCAGCAGCGTAGCTGGGACTAGCGGGGCGTACGAGCAGTACTTC.

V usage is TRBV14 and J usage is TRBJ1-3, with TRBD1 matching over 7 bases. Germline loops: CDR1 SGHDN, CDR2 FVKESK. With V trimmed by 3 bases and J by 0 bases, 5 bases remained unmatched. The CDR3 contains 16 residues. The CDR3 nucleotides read TGTGCCAGCAGCCACAGAGGGGGCGCCTCTGGAAACACCATATATTTT. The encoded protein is CASSHRGGASGNTIYF.

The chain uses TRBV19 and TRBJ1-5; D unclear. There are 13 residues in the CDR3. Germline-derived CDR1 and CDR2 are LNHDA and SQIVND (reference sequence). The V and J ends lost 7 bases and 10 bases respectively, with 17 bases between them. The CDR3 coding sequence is TGTGCCAGTAACGATCCCCCGTATAAACCCCAGCATTTT. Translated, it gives CASNDPPYKPQHF.

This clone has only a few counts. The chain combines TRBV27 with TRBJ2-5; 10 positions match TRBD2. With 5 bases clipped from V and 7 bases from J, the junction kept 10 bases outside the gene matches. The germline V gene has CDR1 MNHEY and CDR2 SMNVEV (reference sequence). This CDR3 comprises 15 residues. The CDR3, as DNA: TGTGCCAGCAGTCCCCGGACTAGCGGCACGGGGACCCAGTACTTC. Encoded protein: CASSPRTSGTGTQYF.

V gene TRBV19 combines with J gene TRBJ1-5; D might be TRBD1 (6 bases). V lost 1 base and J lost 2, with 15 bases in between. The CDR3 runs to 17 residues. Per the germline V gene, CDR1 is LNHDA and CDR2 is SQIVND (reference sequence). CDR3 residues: CASSIARGGRGNQPQHF. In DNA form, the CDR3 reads TGTGCCAGTAGTATAGCTCGTGGGGGGCGCGGCAATCAGCCCCAGCATTTT. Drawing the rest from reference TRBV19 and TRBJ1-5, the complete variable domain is DGGITQSPKYLFRKEGQNVTLSCEQNLNHDAMYWYRQDPGQGLRLIYYSQIVNDFQKGDIAEGYSVSREKKESFPLTVTSAQKNPTAFYLCASSIARGGRGNQPQHFGDGTRLSIL.

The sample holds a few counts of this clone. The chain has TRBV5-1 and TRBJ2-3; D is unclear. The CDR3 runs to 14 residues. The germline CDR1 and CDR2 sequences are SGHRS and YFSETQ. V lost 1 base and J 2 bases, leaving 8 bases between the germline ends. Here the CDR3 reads CASSLNPFTDTQYF. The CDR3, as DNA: TGCGCCAGCAGCTTGAATCCCTTCACAGATACGCAGTATTTT.

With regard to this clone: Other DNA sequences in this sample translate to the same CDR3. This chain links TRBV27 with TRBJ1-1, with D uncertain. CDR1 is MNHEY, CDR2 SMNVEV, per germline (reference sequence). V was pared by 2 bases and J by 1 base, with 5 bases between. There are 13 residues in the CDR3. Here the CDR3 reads CASSLLQNTEAFF. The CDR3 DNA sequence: TGTGCCAGCAGTTTACTCCAGAACACTGAAGCTTTCTTT.

The CDR3 here is CASSLNDNPLTEAFF. CDR3 nucleotides: TGTGCCAGCTCACTAAACGATAATCCCCTCACTGAAGCTTTCTTT. The J gene is TRBJ1-1, the V gene TRBV18; D unresolved. V gave up 4 bases and J gave up 4 bases, with 16 bases separating them. The CDR3 consists of 15 residues. CDR1 and CDR2 (germline): KGHSH, LQKENI.

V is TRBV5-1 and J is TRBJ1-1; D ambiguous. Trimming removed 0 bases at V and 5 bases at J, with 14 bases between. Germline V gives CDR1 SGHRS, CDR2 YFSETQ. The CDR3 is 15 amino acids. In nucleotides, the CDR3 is TGCGCCAGCAGCTTGGTTACCGGCTTGGGAACTGAAGCTTTCTTT. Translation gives CASSLVTGLGTEAFF.

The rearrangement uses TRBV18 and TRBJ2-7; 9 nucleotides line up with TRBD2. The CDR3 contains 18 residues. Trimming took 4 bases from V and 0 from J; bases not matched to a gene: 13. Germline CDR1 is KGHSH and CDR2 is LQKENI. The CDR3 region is CASSHPGSGRRISYEQYF. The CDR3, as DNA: TGTGCCAGCTCACATCCGGGGAGCGGGAGGAGGATCTCCTACGAGCAGTACTTC.

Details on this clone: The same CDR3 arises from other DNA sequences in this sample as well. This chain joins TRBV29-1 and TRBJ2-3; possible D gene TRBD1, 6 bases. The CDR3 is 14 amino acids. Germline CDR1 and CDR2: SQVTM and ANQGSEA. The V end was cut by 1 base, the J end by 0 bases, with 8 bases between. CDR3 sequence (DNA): TGCAGCGTTGAAGTGGGGGCTAGCACAGATACGCAGTATTTT. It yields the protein CSVEVGASTDTQYF.

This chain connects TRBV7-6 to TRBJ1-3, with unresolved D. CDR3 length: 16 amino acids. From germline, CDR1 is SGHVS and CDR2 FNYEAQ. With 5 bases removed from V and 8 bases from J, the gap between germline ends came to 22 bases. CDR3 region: CASSPGVKPIRDTIYF. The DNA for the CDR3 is TGTGCCAGCAGCCCTGGCGTAAAACCCATTCGGGACACCATATATTTT.

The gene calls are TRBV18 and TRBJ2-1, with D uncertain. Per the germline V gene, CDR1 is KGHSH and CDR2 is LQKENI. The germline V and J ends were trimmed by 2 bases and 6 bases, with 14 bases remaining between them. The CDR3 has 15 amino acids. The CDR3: CASSPVYSQRNEQFF. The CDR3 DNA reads TGTGCCAGCTCACCAGTATATTCTCAGCGCAATGAGCAGTTCTTC.

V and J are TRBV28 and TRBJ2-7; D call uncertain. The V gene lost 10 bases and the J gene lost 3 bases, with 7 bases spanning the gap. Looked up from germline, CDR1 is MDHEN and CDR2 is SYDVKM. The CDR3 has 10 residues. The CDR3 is CATRYYEQYF. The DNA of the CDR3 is TGTGCCACCCGTTACTACGAGCAGTACTTC.